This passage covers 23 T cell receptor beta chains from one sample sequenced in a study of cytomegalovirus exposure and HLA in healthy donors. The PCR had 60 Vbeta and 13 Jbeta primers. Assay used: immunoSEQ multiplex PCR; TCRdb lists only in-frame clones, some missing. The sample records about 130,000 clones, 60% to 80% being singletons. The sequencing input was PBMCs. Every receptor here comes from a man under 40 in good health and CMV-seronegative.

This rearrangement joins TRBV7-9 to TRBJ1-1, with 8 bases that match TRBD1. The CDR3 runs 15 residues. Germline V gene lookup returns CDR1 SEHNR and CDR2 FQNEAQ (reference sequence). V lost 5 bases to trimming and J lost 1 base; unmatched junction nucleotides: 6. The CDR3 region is CASSRTGTGNTEAFF. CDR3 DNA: TGTGCCAGCAGCCGTACCGGGACAGGGAACACTGAAGCTTTCTTT.

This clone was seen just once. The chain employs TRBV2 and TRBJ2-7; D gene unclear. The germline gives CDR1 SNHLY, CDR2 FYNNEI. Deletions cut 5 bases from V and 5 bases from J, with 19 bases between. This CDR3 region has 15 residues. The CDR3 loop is CASSWSDPSPDEQYF. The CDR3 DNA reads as TGTGCCAGCAGTTGGAGCGACCCTTCCCCCGACGAGCAGTACTTC.

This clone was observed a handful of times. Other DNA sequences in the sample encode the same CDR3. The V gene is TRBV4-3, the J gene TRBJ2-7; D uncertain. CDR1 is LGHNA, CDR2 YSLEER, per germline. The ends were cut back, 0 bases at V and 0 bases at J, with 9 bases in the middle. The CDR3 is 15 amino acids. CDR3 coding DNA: TGCGCCAGCAGCCAAGAAAGAGGCAGCTCCTACGAGCAGTACTTC. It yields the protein CASSQERGSSYEQYF.

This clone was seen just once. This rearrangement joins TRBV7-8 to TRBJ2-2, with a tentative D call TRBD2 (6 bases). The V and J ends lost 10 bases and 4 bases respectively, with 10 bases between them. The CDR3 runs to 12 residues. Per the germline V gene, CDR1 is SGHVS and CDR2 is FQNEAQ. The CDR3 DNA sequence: TGTGCCATAAGGACTATCACCGGGGAGCTGTTTTTT. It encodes CAIRTITGELFF.

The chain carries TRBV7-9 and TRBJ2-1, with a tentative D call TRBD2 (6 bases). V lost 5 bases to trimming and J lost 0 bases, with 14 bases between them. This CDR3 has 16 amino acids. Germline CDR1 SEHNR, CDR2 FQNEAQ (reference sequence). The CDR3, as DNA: TGTGCCAGCAGCCCGAACATAGCGGCCTCCTACAATGAGCAGTTCTTC. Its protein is CASSPNIAASYNEQFF. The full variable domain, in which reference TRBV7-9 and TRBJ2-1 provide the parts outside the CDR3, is DTGVSQNPRHKITKRGQNVTFRCDPISEHNRLYWYRQTLGQGPEFLTYFQNEAQLEKSRLLSDRFSAERPKGSFSTLEIQRTEQGDSAMYLCASSPNIAASYNEQFFGPGTRLTVL.

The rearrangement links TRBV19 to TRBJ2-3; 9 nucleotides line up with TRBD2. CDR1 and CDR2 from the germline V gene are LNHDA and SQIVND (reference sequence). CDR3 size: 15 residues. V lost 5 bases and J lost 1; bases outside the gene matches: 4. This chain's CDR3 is CASSQLAGGTDTQYF. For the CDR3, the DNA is TGTGCCAGTAGTCAATTAGCGGGAGGCACAGATACGCAGTATTTT.

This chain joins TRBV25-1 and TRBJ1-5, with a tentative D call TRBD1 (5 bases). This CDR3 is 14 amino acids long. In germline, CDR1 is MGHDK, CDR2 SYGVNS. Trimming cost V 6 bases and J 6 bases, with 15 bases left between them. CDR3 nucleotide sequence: TGTGCCAGCAGATCTTCAGGGTACGGTCAGCCCCAGCATTTT. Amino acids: CASRSSGYGQPQHF.

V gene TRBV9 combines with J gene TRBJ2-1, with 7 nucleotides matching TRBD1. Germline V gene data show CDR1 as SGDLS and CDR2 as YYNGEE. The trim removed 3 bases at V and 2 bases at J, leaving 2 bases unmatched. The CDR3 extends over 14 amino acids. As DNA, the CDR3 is TGTGCCAGCAGCGCCGGGACAGCCTACAATGAGCAGTTCTTC. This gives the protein CASSAGTAYNEQFF.

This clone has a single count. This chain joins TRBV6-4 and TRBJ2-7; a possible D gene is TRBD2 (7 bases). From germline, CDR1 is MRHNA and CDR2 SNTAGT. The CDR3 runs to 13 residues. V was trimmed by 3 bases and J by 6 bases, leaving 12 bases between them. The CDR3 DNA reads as TGTGCCAGCAGTGAAGGGGGGGGCTGCGAGCAGTACTTC. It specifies CASSEGGGCEQYF.

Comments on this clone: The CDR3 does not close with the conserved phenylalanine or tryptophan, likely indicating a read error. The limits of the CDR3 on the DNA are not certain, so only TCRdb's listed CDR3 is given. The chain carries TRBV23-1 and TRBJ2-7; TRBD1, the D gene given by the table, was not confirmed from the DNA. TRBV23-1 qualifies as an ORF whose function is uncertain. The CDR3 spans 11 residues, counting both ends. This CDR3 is CATRIWTGGHL.

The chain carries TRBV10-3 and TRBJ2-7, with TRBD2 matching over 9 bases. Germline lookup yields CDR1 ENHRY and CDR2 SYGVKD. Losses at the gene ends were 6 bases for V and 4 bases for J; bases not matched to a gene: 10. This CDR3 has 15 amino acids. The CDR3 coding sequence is TGTGCCATCAGCCCTCGGAGTAGCGGGAGATACGAGCAGTACTTC. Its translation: CAISPRSSGRYEQYF.

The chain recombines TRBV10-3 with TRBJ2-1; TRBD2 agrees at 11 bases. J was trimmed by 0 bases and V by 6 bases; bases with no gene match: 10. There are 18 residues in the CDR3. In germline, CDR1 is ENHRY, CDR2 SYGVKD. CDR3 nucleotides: TGTGCCATCAGACTACTAGCGGGAGCGCCGAGCTCCTACAATGAGCAGTTCTTC. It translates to CAIRLLAGAPSSYNEQFF.

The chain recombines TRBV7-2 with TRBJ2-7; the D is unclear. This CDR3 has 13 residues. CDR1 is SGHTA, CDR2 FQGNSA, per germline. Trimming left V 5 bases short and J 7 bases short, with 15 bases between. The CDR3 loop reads CASSLLGRQEQYF. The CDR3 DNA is TGTGCCAGCAGCCTCCTTGGGCGTCAGGAGCAGTACTTC.

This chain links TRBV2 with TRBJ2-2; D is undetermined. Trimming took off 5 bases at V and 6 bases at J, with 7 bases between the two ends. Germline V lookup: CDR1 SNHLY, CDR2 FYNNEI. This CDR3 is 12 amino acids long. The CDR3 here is CASSPDSGELFF. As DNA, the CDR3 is TGTGCCAGCAGTCCTGACTCCGGGGAGCTGTTTTTT. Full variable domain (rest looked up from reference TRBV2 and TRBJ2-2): EPEVTQTPSHQVTQMGQEVILRCVPISNHLYFYWYRQILGQKVEFLVSFYNNEISEKSEIFDDQFSVERPDGSNFTLKIRSTKLEDSAMYFCASSPDSGELFFGEGSRLTVL.

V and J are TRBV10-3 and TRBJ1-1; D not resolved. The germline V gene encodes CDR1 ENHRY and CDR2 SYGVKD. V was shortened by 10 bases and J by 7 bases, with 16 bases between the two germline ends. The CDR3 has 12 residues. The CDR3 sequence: CATRAEGGEAFF. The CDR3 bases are TGTGCCACCCGGGCCGAGGGAGGTGAAGCTTTCTTT.

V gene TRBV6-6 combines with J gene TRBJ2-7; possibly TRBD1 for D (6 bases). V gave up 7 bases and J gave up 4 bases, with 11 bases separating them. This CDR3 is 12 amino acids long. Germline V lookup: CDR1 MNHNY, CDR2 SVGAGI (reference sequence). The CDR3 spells CASTQGRYEQYF. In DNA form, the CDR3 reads TGTGCCAGCACTCAGGGGCGGTACGAGCAGTACTTC.

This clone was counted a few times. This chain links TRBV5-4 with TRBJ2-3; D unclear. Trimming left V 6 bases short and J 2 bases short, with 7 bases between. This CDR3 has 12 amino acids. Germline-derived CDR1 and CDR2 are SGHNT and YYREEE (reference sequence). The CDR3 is CASNSDTDTQYF. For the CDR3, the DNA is TGTGCCAGCAACAGTGACACAGATACGCAGTATTTT.

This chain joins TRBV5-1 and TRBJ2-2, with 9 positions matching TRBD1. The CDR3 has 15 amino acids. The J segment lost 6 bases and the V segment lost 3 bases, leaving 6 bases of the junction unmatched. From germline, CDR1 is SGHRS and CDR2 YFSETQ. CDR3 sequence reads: CASSWTGAGAGELFF. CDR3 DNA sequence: TGCGCCAGCAGCTGGACAGGGGCCGGGGCCGGGGAGCTGTTTTTT.

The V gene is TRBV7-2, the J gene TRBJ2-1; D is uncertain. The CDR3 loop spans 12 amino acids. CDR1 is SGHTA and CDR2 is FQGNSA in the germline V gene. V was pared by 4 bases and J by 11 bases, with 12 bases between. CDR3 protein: CASSSRTSQQFF. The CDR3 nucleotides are TGTGCCAGCAGCTCTAGAACAAGTCAGCAGTTCTTC.

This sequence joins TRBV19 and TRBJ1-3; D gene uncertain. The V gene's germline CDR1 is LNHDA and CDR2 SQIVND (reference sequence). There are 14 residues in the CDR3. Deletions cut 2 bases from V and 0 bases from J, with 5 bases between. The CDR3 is CASSITGSGNTIYF. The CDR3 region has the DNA TGTGCCAGTAGTATAACCGGCTCTGGAAACACCATATATTTT.

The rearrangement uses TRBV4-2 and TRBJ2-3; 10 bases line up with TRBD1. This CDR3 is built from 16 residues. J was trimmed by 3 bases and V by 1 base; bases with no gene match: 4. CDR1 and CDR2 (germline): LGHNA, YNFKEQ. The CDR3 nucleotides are TGTGCCAGCAGCCAAGTAACGGGACAGGGGACAGATACGCAGTATTTT. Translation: CASSQVTGQGTDTQYF.

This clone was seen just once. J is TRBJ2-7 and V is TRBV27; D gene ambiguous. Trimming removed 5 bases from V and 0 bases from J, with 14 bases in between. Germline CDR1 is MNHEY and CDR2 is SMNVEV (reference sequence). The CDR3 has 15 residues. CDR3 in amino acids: CASSPGSANSYEQYF. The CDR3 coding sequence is TGTGCCAGCAGTCCCGGGTCAGCTAACTCCTACGAGCAGTACTTC.

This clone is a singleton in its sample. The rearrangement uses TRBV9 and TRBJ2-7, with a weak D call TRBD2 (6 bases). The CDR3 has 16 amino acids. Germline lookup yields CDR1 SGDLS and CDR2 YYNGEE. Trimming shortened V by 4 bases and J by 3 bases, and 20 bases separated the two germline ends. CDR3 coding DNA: TGTGCCAGCAGCCCCCGGGGTAGCGGAACCTACTACGAGCAGTACTTC. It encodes CASSPRGSGTYYEQYF.